This T cell receptor beta chain is from a study of blood T cell repertoires in COVID-19. Germline V gene data show CDR1 as SGHVS and CDR2 as FQNEAQ. V was shortened by 1 base and J by 4 bases, with 11 bases between the two germline ends. The length of the CDR3 is 16 residues. Libraries were prepared by immunoSEQ multiplex PCR; TCRdb keeps only in-frame clonotypes and omits some of them. The sample lists about 200,000 clones; around 76% were seen once. The chain links TRBV7-8 to TRBJ2-6, with TRBD1 as a possible D gene (6 bases). This clonotype originated in a woman aged 60 to 75 with COVID-19, enrolled during active disease. Sequenced material: peripheral blood. CDR3 loop: CASSLETGSGANVLTF. CDR3 nucleotides: TGTGCCAGCAGCTTAGAAACAGGGTCCGGGGCCAACGTCCTGACTTTC.